This T cell receptor beta chain was obtained from a study of blood T cell repertoires in COVID-19. Across the study: Researchers got acute and convalescent COVID-19 samples from the United States, Italy and Spain.

Authors' processing steps: Counts of nucleated cells, estimated from reference gene primer amplification, were obtained. The table came from immunoSEQ multiplex PCR; TCRdb's copy has only in-frame clones and leaves some out. V and J calls and clone size come straight from that table; D and trimming were deduced from the DNA. The sample carries about 45,000 clones, about 85% recorded once. With 6 bases clipped from V and 5 bases from J, the junction kept 8 bases outside the gene matches. Per germline, CDR1 MDHEN and CDR2 SYDVKM. The CDR3 extends over 15 amino acids. This TCR was recovered from a woman of 80 years or more with acute or convalescent COVID-19. The sample was peripheral blood. The V and J genes are TRBV28 and TRBJ1-4; 8 bases are shared with TRBD1. CDR3 protein: CASSSTGGLNEKLFF. The DNA of the CDR3 is TGTGCCAGCAGCTCTACAGGGGGACTAAATGAAAAACTGTTTTTT.